This TCR beta chain was recorded in a study of T cell clonotyping in hematopoietic cell transplantation. Profiled with immunoSEQ multiplex PCR; TCRdb holds only in-frame clones, not every one. The data hold some 7,800 clones, with 88% observed a single time. As regards this clone: What it binds is unknown.

The sample's time point: recipient sample about 28 days before transplant, after cytoreduction. V lost 5 bases and J 5 bases, leaving 16 bases between the germline ends. Germline V gives CDR1 SQVTM, CDR2 ANQGSEA. The CDR3 loop spans 13 amino acids. Regarding the study as a whole: Cells were unsorted, so CD4 and CD8 contributions were not separated.

The input for sequencing was peripheral blood mononuclear cells, taken before stem cell transplant. The gene calls are TRBV29-1 and TRBJ2-7; the D is unclear. This TCR derives from a man aged 55 to 70 with acute myeloid leukemia. Some clones in this sample may be carry-over from other donors' samples. CDR3 loop: CSVSDNRVNEQYF. CDR3 nucleotides: TGCAGCGTTAGTGATAATCGCGTGAACGAGCAGTACTTC.